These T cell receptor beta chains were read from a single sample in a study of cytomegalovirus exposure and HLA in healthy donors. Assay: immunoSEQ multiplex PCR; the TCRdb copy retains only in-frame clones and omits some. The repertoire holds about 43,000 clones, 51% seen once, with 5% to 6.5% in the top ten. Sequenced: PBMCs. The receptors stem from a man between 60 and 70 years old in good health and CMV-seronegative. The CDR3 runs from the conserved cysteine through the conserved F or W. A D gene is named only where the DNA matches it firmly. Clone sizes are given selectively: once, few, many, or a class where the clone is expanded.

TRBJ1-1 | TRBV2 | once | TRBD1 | TGTGCCAGCAGGGATAGGACAGGGGGCGGTGGCACTGAAGCTTTCTTT | CASRDRTGGGGTEAFF
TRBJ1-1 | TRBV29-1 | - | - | TGCAGCGCCACAGCGAACACTGAAGCTTTCTTT | CSATANTEAFF
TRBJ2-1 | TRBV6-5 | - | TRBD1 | TGTGACGGGACAGGGGATATGAGAGTATTCTTC | CDGTGDMRVFF
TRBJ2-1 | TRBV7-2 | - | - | TGTGCCAGCAGCCTAGGCCAGGCGGAGGCCAATGAGCAGTTCTTC | CASSLGQAEANEQFF
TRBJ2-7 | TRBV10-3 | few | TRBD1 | TGTGCCATCAGTGGCGGGACAGGGACTCCCTACGAGCAGTACTTC | CAISGGTGTPYEQYF
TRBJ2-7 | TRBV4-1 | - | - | TGCGCCAGCAGCCAAGCCGCAGACTACGAGCAGTACTTC | CASSQAADYEQYF
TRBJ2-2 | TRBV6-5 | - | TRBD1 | TGTGCCAGCAGTTACTCGAGGCCAGGGGGCACCGGGGAGCTGTTTTTT | CASSYSRPGGTGELFF
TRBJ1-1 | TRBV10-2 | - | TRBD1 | TGCGCCAGCAGTCTGACAGGGGCGAACACTGAAGCTTTCTTT | CASSLTGANTEAFF
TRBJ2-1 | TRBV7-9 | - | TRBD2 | TGTGCCAGCAGCCAACGGACTAGCGTTGGGAAGCAGTTCTTC | CASSQRTSVGKQFF
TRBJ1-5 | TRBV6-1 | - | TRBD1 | TGTGCCAGCCGGGGACAGGGAAGCAATCAGCCCCAGCATTTT | CASRGQGSNQPQHF
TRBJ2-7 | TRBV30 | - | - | TGTGCCTGGAGCCCAGACAAACTTAGTGGGTCGGAGCAGTACTTC | CAWSPDKLSGSEQYF
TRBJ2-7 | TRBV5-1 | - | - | TGCGCCAGCAGCTTGGCACACAGAACCTACGAGCAGTACTTC | CASSLAHRTYEQYF
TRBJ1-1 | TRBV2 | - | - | TGTGCCAGCATTGAGGACAGCACTGAAGCTTTCTTT | CASIEDSTEAFF